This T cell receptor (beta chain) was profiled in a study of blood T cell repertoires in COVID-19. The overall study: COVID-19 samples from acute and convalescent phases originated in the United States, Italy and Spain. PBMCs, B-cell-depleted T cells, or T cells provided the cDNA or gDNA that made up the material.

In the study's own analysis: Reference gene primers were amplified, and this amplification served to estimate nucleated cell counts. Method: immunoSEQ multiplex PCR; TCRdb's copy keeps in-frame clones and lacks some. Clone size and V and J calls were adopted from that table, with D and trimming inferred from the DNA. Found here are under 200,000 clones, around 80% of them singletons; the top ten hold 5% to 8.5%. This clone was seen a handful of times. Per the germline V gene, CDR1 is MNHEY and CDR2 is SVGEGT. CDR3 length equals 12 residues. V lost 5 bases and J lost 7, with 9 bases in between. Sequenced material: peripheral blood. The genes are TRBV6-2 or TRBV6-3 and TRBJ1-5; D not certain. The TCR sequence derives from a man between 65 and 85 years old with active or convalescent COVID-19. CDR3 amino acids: CASSNPRQPQHF. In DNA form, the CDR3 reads TGTGCCAGCAGTAACCCCCGGCAGCCCCAGCATTTT.